The entry that follows covers one T cell receptor beta chain sequence. The clone's antigen remains unknown. The sample holds no much larger clone one base away, and base qualities are not on file. The CDR3, cysteine through phenylalanine, is 13 amino acids long. The retained sequence is limited to the CDR3, 39 bases, with the frame set at the first base. Per the germline V gene, SGHDT is the CDR1 and YYEEEE is the CDR2. The junction shows trimming of 2 bases on V and 4 bases on J, plus 7 bases between the germline ends. The sample belongs to a study of blood T cell repertoires in COVID-19 (TCRdb year 2020). Broadly, across the study: Collaborator samples came from the United States, Italy and Spain and covered acute and convalescent phases of COVID-19. The prospective study material was composed of cDNA or gDNA derived from T cells, B-cell-depleted T cells, or PBMCs. The dataset comprised deeply sampled blood TCRbeta repertoires from subjects exposed to, actively infected with, or recovered from COVID-19. The repertoires were released in a freely available public database intended as a resource for research on the immune response to SARS-CoV-2. The samples were drawn from the first 160 participants of the ongoing ImmuneRACE study and from some 1,300 subjects provided by 6 global collaborators. A de-identified subject ID, COVID-19 status, age in years and sex were almost always included in the sample metadata. Where available, HLA class I and class II types were taken from metadata supplied by the sample provider and were not determined by assay-based typing.

The immunoSEQ Assay, a bias-controlled multiplex PCR, was used to amplify TCRbeta CDR3 regions from genomic DNA. Processing in the source paper ran as follows. Nucleated cell counts per sample were estimated from amplification of reference gene primers within the assay. To quantify the absolute abundance of each unique TCRbeta CDR3 rearrangement, sequence reads were collapsed and filtered. For each sample, productive Simpson clonality was calculated as the square root of Simpson's diversity index across productive rearrangements. TCRdb holds this immuneACCESS table with in-frame rearrangements only. Some clones are missing; in checked studies, unresolved V genes explain under half, and the rest has no known cause. V and J calls and clone size are given by that table; D and trimming were obtained from the DNA. This sample is represented by roughly 300,000 clones; 85% to 90% of them were singletons. The ten largest clonotypes hold approximately 12% of the sample.

At one collaborating source in Seattle, patients were enrolled during active infection and were followed longitudinally through the course of disease. The collaborating institutions used their own protocols to collect whole blood in K2EDTA tubes. For TCRbeta analysis, collaborator samples were shipped as frozen whole blood, as isolated PBMCs, or as DNA extracted from either sample type. What the study reported, not specific to this receptor: Clinical and demographic metadata were provided uncurated, with the amount varying by source and participant.

The TCR was taken from a woman aged 25 to 39 with COVID-19, enrolled during active disease. Sequencing was carried out using peripheral blood. The chain is assembled from TRBV5-6 and TRBJ1-5; the D gene is unclear. The CDR3 protein: CASSFPGNQPQHF. The DNA is TGTGCCAGCAGCTTTCCGGGGAATCAGCCCCAGCATTTT.